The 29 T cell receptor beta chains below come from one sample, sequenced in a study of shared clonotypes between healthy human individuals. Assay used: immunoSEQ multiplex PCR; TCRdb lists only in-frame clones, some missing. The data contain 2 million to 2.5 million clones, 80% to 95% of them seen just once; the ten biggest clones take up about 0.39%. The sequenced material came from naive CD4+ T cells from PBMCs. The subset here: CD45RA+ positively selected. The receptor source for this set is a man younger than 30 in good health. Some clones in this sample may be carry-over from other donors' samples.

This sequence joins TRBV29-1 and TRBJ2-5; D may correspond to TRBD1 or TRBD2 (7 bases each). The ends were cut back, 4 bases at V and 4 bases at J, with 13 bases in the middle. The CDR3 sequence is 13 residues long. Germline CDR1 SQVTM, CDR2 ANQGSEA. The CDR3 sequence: CSVVQGGRETQYF. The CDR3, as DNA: TGCAGCGTTGTGCAGGGGGGGAGAGAGACCCAGTACTTC. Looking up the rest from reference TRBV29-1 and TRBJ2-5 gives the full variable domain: SAVISQKPSRDICQRGTSLTIQCQVDSQVTMMFWYRQQPGQSLTLIATANQGSEATYESGFVIDKFPISRPNLTFSTLTVSNMSPEDSSIYLCSVVQGGRETQYFGPGTRLLVL.

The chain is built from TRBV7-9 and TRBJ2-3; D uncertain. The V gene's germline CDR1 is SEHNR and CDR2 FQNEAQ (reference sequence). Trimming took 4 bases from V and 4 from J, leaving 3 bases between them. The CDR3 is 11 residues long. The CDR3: CASSWADTQYF. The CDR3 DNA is TGTGCCAGCAGCTGGGCAGATACGCAGTATTTT.

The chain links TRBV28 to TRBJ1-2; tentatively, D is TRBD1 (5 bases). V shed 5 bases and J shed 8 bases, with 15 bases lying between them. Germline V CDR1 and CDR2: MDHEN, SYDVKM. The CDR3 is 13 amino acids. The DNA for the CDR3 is TGTGCCAGCAGTCGTCCTGCCGGGGGGGGCTACACCTTC. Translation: CASSRPAGGGYTF.

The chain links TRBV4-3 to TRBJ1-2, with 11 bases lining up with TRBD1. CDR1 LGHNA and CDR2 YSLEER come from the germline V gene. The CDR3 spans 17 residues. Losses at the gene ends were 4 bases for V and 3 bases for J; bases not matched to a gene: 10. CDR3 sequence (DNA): TGCGCCAGCAGCCGGGGGACAGGGGGTATCTTGGACTATGGCTACACCTTC. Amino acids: CASSRGTGGILDYGYTF.

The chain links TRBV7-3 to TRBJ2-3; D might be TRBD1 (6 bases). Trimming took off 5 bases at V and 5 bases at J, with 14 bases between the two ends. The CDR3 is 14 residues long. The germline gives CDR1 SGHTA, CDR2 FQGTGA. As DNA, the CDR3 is TGTGCCAGCAGCCTTACAGGGCCAAGAGATACGCAGTATTTT. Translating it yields CASSLTGPRDTQYF.

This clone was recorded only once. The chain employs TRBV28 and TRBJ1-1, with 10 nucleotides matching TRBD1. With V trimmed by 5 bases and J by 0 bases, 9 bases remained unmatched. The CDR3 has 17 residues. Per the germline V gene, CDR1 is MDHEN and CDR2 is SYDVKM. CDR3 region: CASSIPGQGPMNTEAFF. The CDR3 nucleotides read TGTGCCAGCAGTATACCGGGACAGGGGCCGATGAACACTGAAGCTTTCTTT. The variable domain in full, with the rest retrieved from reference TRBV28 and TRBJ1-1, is DVKVTQSSRYLVKRTGEKVFLECVQDMDHENMFWYRQDPGLGLRLIYFSYDVKMKEKGDIPEGYSVSREKKERFSLILESASTNQTSMYLCASSIPGQGPMNTEAFFGQGTRLTVV.

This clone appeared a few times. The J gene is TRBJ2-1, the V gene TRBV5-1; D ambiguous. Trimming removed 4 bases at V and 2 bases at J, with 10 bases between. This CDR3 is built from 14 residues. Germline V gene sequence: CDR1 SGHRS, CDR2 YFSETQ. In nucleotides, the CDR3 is TGCGCCAGCAGCCCCGGGTCCCCCTACAATGAGCAGTTCTTC. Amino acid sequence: CASSPGSPYNEQFF.

In nucleotides, the CDR3 is TGTGCCTGGAGTTCGGCGAGGACTAGCGGAAACACCGGGGAGCTGTTTTTT. Residues: CAWSSARTSGNTGELFF. The chain is built from TRBV30 and TRBJ2-2; 10 bases are shared with TRBD2. Germline-derived CDR1 and CDR2 are GTSNPN and SVGIG (reference sequence). V lost 2 bases and J lost 2; bases outside the gene matches: 8. This CDR3 region has 17 residues.

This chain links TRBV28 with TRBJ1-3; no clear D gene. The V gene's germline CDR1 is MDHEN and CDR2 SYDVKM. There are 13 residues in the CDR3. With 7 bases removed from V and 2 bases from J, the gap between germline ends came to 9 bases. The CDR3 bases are TGTGCCAGCACCTATGGGACTGGAAACACCATATATTTT. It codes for CASTYGTGNTIYF.

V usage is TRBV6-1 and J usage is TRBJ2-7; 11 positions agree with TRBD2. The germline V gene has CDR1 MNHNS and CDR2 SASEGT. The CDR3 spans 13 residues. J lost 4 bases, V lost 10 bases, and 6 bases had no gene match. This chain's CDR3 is CATVLAGVYEQYF. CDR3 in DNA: TGTGCCACTGTACTAGCGGGAGTGTACGAGCAGTACTTC.

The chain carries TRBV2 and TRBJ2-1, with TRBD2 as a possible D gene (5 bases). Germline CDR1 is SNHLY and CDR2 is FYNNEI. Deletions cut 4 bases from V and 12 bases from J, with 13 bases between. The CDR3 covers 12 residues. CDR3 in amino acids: CASSALLGMQFF. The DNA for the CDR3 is TGTGCCAGCAGTGCTCTACTAGGGATGCAGTTCTTC.

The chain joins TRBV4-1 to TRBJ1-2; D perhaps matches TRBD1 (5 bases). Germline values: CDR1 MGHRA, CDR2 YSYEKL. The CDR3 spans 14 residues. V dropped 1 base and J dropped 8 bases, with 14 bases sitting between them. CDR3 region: CASSQVIRDQGYTF. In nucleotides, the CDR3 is TGCGCCAGCAGCCAAGTTATAAGGGACCAGGGCTACACCTTC.

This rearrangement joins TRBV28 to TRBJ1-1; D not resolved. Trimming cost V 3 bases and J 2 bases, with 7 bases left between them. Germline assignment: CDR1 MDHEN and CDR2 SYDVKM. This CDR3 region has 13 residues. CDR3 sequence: CASSFYVNTEAFF. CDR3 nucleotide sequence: TGTGCCAGCAGTTTTTATGTCAACACTGAAGCTTTCTTT.

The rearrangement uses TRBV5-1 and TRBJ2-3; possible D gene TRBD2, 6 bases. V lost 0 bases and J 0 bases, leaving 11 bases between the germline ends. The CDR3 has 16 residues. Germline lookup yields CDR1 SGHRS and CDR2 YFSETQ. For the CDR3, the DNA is TGCGCCAGCAGCTTGGAGGGGCTAGCGAGCACAGATACGCAGTATTTT. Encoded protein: CASSLEGLASTDTQYF. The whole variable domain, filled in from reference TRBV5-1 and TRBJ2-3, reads KAGVTQTPRYLIKTRGQQVTLSCSPISGHRSVSWYQQTPGQGLQFLFEYFSETQRNKGNFPGRFSGRQFSNSRSEMNVSTLELGDSALYLCASSLEGLASTDTQYFGPGTRLTVL.

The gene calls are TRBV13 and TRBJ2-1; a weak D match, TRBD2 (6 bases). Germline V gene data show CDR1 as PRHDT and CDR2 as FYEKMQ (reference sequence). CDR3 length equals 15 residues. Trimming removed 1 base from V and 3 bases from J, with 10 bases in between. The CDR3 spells CASSLDSGSYNEQFF. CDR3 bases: TGTGCCAGCAGCTTAGATTCCGGGAGCTACAATGAGCAGTTCTTC.

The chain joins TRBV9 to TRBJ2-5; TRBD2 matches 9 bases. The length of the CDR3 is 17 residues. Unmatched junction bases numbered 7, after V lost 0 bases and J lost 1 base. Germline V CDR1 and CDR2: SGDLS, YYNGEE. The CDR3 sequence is CASSVGRLAGIQETQYF. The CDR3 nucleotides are TGTGCCAGCAGCGTAGGGCGGCTAGCGGGGATCCAAGAGACCCAGTACTTC.

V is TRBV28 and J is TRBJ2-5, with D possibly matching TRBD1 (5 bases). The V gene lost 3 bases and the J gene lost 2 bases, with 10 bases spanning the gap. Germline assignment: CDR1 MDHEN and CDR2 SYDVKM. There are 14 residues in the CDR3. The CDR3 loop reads CASSFWTIQETQYF. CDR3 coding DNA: TGTGCCAGCAGTTTCTGGACAATTCAAGAGACCCAGTACTTC. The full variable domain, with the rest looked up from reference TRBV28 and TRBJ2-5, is DVKVTQSSRYLVKRTGEKVFLECVQDMDHENMFWYRQDPGLGLRLIYFSYDVKMKEKGDIPEGYSVSREKKERFSLILESASTNQTSMYLCASSFWTIQETQYFGPGTRLLVL.

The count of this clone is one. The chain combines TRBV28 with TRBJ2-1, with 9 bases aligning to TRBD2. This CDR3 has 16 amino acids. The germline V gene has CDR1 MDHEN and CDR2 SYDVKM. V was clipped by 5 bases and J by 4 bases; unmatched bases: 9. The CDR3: CASSLGAGGLYNEQFF. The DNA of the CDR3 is TGTGCCAGCAGTCTGGGAGCGGGAGGACTGTACAATGAGCAGTTCTTC.

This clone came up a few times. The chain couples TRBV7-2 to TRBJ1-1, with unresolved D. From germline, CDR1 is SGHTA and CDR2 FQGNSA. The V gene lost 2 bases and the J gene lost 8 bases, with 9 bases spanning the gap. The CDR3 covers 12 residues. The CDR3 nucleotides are TGTGCCAGCAGCTTATTTGTCGGGGAAGCTTTCTTT. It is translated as CASSLFVGEAFF.

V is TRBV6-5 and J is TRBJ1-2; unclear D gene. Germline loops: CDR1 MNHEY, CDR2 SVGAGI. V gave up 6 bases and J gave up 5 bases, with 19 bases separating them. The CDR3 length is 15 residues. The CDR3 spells CASSNNPGTAYGYTF. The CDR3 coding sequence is TGTGCCAGCAGCAATAACCCAGGAACGGCTTATGGCTACACCTTC.

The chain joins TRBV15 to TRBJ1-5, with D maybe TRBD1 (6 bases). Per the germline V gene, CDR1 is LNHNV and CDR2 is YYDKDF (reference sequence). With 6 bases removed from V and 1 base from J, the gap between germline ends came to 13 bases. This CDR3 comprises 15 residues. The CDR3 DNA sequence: TGTGCCACCAGGGACAGCCTGAGAAGCAATCAGCCCCAGCATTTT. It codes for CATRDSLRSNQPQHF.

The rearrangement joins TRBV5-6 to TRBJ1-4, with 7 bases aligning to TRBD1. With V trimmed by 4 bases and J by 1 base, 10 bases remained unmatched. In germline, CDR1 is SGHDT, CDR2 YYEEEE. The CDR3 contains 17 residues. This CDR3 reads CASSPRQGRVTNEKLFF. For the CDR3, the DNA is TGTGCCAGCAGCCCGCGACAGGGCCGCGTAACTAATGAAAAACTGTTTTTT.

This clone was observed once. DNA for the CDR3: TGTGCCAGCAGTTACTCCTTTAGCGGGAGTAGAAATGAGCAGTTCTTC. Its translation is CASSYSFSGSRNEQFF. This chain uses TRBV6-6 with TRBJ2-1; TRBD2 agrees at 9 bases. Unmatched junction bases numbered 7, after V lost 0 bases and J lost 7 bases. From germline, CDR1 is MNHNY and CDR2 SVGAGI (reference sequence). The CDR3 length is 16 residues.

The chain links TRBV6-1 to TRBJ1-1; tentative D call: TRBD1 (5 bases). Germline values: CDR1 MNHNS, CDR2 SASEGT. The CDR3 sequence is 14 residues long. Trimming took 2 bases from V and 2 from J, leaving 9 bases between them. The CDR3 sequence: CASSEKQVNTEAFF. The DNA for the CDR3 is TGTGCCAGCAGTGAAAAACAGGTAAACACTGAAGCTTTCTTT.

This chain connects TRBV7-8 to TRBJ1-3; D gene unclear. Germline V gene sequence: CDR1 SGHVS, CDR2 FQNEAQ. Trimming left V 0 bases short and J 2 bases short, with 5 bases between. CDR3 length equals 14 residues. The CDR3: CASSLAGAGNTIYF. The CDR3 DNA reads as TGTGCCAGCAGCTTAGCCGGAGCTGGAAACACCATATATTTT.

CDR3 bases: TGTGCCAGCTCACCAAATTTACTGTTCACCTACGAGCAGTACTTC. It codes for CASSPNLLFTYEQYF. The chain recombines TRBV18 with TRBJ2-7; D gene unclear. V was clipped by 2 bases and J by 2 bases, with 13 bases between them. Germline loops: CDR1 KGHSH, CDR2 LQKENI. The length of the CDR3 is 15 residues.

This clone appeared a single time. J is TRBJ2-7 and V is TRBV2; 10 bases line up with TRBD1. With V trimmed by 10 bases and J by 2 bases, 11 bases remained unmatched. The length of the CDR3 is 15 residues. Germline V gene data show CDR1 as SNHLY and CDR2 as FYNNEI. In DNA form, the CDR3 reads TGTGCCACCGCCCAACTGGGACAGGGGCCCTACGAGCAGTACTTC. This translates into CATAQLGQGPYEQYF. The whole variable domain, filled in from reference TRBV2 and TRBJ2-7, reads EPEVTQTPSHQVTQMGQEVILRCVPISNHLYFYWYRQILGQKVEFLVSFYNNEISEKSEIFDDQFSVERPDGSNFTLKIRSTKLEDSAMYFCATAQLGQGPYEQYFGPGTRLTVT.

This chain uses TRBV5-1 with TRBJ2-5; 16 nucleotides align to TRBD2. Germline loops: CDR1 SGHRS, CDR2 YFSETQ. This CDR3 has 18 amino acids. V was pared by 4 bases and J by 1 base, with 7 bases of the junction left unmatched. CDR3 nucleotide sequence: TGCGCCAGCAGCGCCGGGACTAGCGGGAGGGCATTCCAAGAGACCCAGTACTTC. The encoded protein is CASSAGTSGRAFQETQYF.

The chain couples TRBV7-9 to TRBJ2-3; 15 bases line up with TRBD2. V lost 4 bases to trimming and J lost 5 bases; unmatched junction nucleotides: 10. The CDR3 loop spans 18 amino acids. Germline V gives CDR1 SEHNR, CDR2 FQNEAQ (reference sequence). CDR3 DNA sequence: TGTGCCAGCAGCTCTAACTCCGGGACTAGCGGGAGGATAGATACGCAGTATTTT. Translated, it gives CASSSNSGTSGRIDTQYF.